This TCR beta chain was captured by sequencing in a study of T cells in Graves' hyperthyroidism and ophthalmopathy. Orbital computed tomography, thyroid ultrasound, serum thyroxine and TRAb, and clinical symptoms together informed the diagnoses. Before ophthalmopathy appeared, progressors gave blood at initial hyperthyroidism diagnosis. TCR beta CDR3 regions were amplified from RNA. TCR CDR3 regions were first amplified by RT-PCR with HTBI primers. MiXCR, applied by TCRdb to the multiplex PCR reads, yields one record per CDR3 protein. This sample has about 300,000 distinct CDR3 sequences, with under 30% found just once. Trimming took off 5 bases at V and 2 bases at J, with 9 bases between the two ends. The CDR3 is made up of 14 amino acids. Germline values: CDR1 SGHTA, CDR2 FQGNSA. Whole-study results and caveats: Ophthalmopathy was distinguished from stable hyperthyroidism by 13 V-J signatures.

This clonotype was seen repeatedly, ten times or more. Its antigen is not known. The V and J genes are TRBV7-2 and TRBJ2-2; D is unresolved. Sequencing used blood. The receptor comes from a man aged 40-50 years with Graves' hyperthyroidism that later progressed to Graves' ophthalmopathy. The CDR3 sequence is CASSPQPNTGELFF. CDR3 in DNA: TGTGCCAGCAGCCCCCAACCCAACACCGGGGAGCTGTTTTTT.